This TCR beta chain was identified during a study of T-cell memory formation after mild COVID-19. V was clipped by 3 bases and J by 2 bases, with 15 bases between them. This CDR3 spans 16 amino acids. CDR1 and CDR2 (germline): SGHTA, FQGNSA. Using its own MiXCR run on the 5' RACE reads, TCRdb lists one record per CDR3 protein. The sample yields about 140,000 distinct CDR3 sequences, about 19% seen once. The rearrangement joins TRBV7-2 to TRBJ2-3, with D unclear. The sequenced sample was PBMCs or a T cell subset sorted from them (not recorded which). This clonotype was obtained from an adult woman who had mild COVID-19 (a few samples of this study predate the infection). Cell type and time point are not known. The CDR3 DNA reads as TGTGCCAGCAGCTTCGTTCCGACCTGGGCCACAGATACGCAGTATTTT. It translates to CASSFVPTWATDTQYF.